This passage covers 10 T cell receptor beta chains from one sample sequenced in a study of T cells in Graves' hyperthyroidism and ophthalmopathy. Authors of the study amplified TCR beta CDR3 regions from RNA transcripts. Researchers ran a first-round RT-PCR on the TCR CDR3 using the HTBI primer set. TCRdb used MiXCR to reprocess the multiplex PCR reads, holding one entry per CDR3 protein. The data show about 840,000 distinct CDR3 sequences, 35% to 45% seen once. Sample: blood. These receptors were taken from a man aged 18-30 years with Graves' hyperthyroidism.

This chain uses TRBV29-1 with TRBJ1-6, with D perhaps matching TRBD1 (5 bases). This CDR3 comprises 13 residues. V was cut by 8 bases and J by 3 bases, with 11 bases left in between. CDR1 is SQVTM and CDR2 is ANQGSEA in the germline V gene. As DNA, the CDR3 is TGCAGCTTTACGGGGGACTATAATTCACCCCTCCACTTT. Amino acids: CSFTGDYNSPLHF.

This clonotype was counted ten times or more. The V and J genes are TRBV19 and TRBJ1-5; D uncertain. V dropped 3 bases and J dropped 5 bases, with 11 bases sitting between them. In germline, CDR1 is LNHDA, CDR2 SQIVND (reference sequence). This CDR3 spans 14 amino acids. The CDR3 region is CASSIRLSYQPQHF. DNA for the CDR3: TGTGCCAGTAGTATCCGCCTGAGTTATCAGCCCCAGCATTTT.

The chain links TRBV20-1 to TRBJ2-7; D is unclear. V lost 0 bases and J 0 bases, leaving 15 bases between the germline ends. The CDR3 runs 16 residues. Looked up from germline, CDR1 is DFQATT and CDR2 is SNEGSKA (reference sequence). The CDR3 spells CSARDSLISPSYEQYF. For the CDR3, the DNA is TGCAGTGCTAGAGACTCGCTTATCAGTCCCTCCTACGAGCAGTACTTC.

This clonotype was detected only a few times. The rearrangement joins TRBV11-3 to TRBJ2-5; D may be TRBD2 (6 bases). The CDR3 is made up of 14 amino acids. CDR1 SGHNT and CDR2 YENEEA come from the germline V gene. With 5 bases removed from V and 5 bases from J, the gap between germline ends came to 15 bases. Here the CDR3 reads CASSPRDLEETQYF. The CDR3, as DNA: TGTGCCAGCAGCCCTCGGGACTTGGAGGAGACCCAGTACTTC. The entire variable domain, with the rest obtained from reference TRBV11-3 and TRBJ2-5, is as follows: EAGVVQSPRYKIIEKKQPVAFWCNPISGHNTLYWYLQNLGQGPELLIRYENEEAVDDSQLPKDRFSAERLKGVDSTLKIQPAELGDSAVYLCASSPRDLEETQYFGPGTRLLVL.

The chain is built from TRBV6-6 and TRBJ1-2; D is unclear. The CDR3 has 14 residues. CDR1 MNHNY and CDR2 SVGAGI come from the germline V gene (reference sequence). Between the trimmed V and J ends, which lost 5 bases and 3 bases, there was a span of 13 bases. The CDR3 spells CASSIHFRDYGYTF. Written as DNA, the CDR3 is TGTGCCAGCAGTATACATTTTCGAGACTATGGCTACACCTTC.

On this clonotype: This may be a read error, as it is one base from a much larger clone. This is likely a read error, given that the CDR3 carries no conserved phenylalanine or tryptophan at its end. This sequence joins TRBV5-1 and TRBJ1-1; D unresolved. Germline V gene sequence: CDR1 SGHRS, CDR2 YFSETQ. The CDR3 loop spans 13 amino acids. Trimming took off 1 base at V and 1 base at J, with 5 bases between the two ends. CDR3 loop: CASSLIANTEAFS. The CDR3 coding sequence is TGCGCCAGCAGCTTGATAGCGAACACTGAAGCTTTCTCT.

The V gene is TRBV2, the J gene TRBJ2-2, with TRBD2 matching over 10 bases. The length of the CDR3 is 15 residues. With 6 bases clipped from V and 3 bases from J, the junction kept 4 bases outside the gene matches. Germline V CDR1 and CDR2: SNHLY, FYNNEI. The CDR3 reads CASSNLAGDTGELFF. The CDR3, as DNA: TGTGCCAGCAGCAATCTAGCGGGGGACACCGGGGAGCTGTTTTTT.

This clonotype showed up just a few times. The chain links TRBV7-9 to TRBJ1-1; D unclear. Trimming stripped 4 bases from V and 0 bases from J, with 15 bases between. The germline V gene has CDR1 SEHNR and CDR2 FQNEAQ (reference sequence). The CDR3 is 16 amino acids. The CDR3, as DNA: TGTGCCAGCAGCTCACCTACTCTCTTTCTGAACACTGAAGCTTTCTTT. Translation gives CASSSPTLFLNTEAFF.

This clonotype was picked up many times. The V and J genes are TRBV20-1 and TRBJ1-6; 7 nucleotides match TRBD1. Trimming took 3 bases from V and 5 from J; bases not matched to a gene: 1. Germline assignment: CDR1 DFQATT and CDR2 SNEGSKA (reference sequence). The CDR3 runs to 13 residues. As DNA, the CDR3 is TGCAGTGCTAGCACAGGGGATAATTCACCCCTCCACTTT. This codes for CSASTGDNSPLHF.

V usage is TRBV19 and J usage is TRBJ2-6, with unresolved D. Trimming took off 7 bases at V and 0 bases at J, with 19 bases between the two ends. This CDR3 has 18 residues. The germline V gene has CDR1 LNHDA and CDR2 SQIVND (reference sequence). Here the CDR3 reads CASTPGDFVSSGANVLTF. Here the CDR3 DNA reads TGTGCCAGTACCCCAGGCGACTTCGTCAGCTCTGGGGCCAACGTCCTGACTTTC.